This T cell receptor (beta chain) was documented in a study of TIL therapy for anti-PD-1-resistant metastatic lung cancer. Whole-study context: Median patient age was about 50, ranging roughly 38-75 years. Findings and limits, study-wide: The cohort had more treatment-naive, never-smoker and oncogene-addicted patients than typical.

As to time point: pre-treatment sample, taken before nivolumab and TIL therapy. Patients were adults with stage 4 NSCLC. To note about this clone: As yet, its antigen is unknown.

Sequencing used immunoSEQ v3. The data were produced by immunoSEQ multiplex PCR, yet TCRdb's version contains in-frame clones alone and is incomplete. Seen here are roughly 54,000 clones, 80% to 90% observed once, and the top ten hold 2.5% to 3%. This CDR3 has 14 amino acids. Per germline, CDR1 SGHVS and CDR2 FQNEAQ. Trimming pared 6 bases from V and 3 bases from J, leaving 15 bases between. This material consisted of blood, taken at baseline. This clonotype was sampled from a person aged 25 to 80 with non-small cell lung cancer. V gene TRBV7-8 combines with J gene TRBJ2-7; perhaps TRBD1 as D (6 bases). This CDR3 reads CASRLGTGNYEQYF. CDR3 nucleotide sequence: TGTGCCAGCAGACTCGGAACAGGGAACTACGAGCAGTACTTC. Full variable domain (remainder filled in from reference TRBV7-8 and TRBJ2-7): GAGVSQSPRYKVAKRGQDVALRCDPISGHVSLFWYQQALGQGPEFLTYFQNEAQLDKSGLPSDRFFAERPEGSVSTLKIQRTQQEDSAVYLCASRLGTGNYEQYFGPGTRLTVT.